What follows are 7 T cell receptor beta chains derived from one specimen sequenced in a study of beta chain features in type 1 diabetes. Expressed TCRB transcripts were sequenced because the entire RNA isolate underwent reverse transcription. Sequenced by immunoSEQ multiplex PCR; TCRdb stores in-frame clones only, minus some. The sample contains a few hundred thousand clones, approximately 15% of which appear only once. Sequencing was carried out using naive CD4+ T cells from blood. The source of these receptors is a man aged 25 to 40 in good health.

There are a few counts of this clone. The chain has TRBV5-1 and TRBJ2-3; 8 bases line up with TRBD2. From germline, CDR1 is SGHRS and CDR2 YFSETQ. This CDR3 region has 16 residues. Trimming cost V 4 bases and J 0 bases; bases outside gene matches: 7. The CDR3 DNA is TGCGCCAGCAGCCCCCGGGCGGGGGGAAGCACAGATACGCAGTATTTT. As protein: CASSPRAGGSTDTQYF.

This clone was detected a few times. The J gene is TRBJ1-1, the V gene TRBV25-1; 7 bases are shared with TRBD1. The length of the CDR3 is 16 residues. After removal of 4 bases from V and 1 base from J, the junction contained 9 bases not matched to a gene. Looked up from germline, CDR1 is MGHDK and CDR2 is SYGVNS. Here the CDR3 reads CASSGSTGNANTEAFF. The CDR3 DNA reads TGTGCCAGCAGTGGATCGACAGGGAATGCGAACACTGAAGCTTTCTTT.

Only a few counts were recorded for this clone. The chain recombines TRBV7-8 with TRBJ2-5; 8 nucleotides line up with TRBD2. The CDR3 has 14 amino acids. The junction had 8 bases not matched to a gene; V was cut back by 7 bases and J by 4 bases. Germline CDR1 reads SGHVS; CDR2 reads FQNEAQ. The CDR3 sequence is CASTRRAGGETQYF. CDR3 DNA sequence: TGTGCCAGCACCCGAAGGGCGGGAGGAGAGACCCAGTACTTC.

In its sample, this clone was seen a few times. The CDR3 reads CASSQGSLPNYGYTF. DNA for the CDR3: TGCGCCAGCAGCCAAGGGTCTTTACCTAACTATGGCTACACCTTC. The chain uses TRBV4-1 and TRBJ1-2, with no clear D. The germline V and J ends were trimmed by 1 base and 0 bases, with 9 bases remaining between them. From germline, CDR1 is MGHRA and CDR2 YSYEKL. The CDR3 consists of 15 residues.

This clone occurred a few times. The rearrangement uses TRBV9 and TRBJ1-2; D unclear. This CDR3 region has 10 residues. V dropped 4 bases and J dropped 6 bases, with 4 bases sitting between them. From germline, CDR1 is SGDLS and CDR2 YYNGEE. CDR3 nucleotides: TGTGCCAGCAGCTCAGATGGCTACACCTTC. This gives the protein CASSSDGYTF.

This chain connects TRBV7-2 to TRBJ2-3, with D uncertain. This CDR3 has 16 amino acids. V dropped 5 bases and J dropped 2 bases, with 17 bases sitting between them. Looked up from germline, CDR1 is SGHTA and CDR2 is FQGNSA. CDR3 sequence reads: CASSPTISSPTDTQYF. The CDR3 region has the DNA TGTGCCAGCAGCCCTACTATCTCCTCTCCCACAGATACGCAGTATTTT.

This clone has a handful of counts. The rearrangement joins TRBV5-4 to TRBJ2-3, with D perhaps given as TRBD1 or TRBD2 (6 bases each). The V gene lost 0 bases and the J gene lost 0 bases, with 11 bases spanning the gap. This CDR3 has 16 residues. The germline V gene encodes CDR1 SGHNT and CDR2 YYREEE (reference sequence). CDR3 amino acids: CASSLGGGHSTDTQYF. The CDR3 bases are TGTGCCAGCAGCTTGGGTGGGGGGCATAGCACAGATACGCAGTATTTT.